The 13 T cell receptor beta chains presented below share a single source sample, sequenced in a study of shared clonotypes between healthy human individuals. The protocol was immunoSEQ multiplex PCR, while the TCRdb copy is restricted to in-frame clones and leaves out a portion. The profile shows hundreds of thousands of clones, 95% to 96% of them singletons. Cells designated naive CD8 were CD45RO-negative and were positively selected for CCR7, with terminally differentiated effector memory CD45RA+ cells excluded. Specimen: naive CD8+ T cells sorted from blood. The source is a woman in her thirties in good health.

The CDR3 here is CAISVDPNTEAFF. The CDR3 bases are TGTGCCATCAGTGTGGACCCGAACACTGAAGCTTTCTTT. The chain uses TRBV10-3 and TRBJ1-1; D gene uncertain. The CDR3 length is 13 residues. Germline CDR1 reads ENHRY; CDR2 reads SYGVKD. V lost 4 bases and J 1 base, leaving 7 bases between the germline ends.

In this sample, this clone turned up once. V gene TRBV28 combines with J gene TRBJ2-3, with 14 bases identical to TRBD2. V dropped 5 bases and J dropped 2; count of bases not matched to a gene: 3. Germline CDR1 is MDHEN and CDR2 is SYDVKM. The length of the CDR3 is 16 residues. CDR3 loop: CASSMGLAGVTDTQYF. In DNA, the CDR3 is TGTGCCAGCAGTATGGGACTAGCGGGGGTCACAGATACGCAGTATTTT.

The rearrangement uses TRBV19 and TRBJ2-7; maybe TRBD2 (7 bases). The CDR3 covers 15 residues. CDR1 and CDR2 (germline): LNHDA, SQIVND (reference sequence). The germline V and J ends were trimmed by 3 bases and 4 bases, with 16 bases remaining between them. DNA for the CDR3: TGTGCCAGTAGTATTCAAGAGGCGGGGGCTTACGAGCAGTACTTC. Translation: CASSIQEAGAYEQYF.

This chain connects TRBV29-1 to TRBJ2-3; 14 bases agree with TRBD2. This CDR3 contains 17 residues. CDR1 and CDR2 from the germline V gene are SQVTM and ANQGSEA. V was clipped by 7 bases and J by 4 bases; unmatched bases: 13. The CDR3 sequence is CSAEEALGLAGADTQYF. The CDR3 DNA follows: TGCAGCGCGGAGGAGGCCCTGGGACTAGCGGGAGCAGATACGCAGTATTTT.

This sequence joins TRBV9 and TRBJ2-2; no reliable D call. V lost 7 bases, J lost 6 bases, and 13 bases lay in between. CDR3 length equals 13 residues. Germline loops: CDR1 SGDLS, CDR2 YYNGEE. The CDR3 DNA is TGTGCCAGCGCCCGAACGGACCCCGGGGAGCTGTTTTTT. It translates to CASARTDPGELFF.

Concerning this clone itself: This same CDR3 is encoded by further DNA sequences in the sample. The CDR3 nucleotides are TGTGCCAGCAGTTTATCTCTGGGGTCCTACGAGCAGTACTTC. This codes for CASSLSLGSYEQYF. This chain uses TRBV27 with TRBJ2-7, with unresolved D. The V end was cut by 0 bases, the J end by 1 base, with 7 bases between. The germline CDR1 and CDR2 sequences are MNHEY and SMNVEV (reference sequence). The CDR3 totals 14 residues.

The chain recombines TRBV9 with TRBJ2-7; 8 bases fit TRBD1. The CDR3 spans 15 residues. CDR1 is SGDLS and CDR2 is YYNGEE in the germline V gene. V shed 0 bases, J shed 3 bases, and the junction held 5 bases outside the gene matches. The CDR3 nucleotides are TGTGCCAGCAGCGTAGGAGGACAGGGATACTACGAGCAGTACTTC. Protein product: CASSVGGQGYYEQYF.

CDR3 nucleotide sequence: TGTGCCAGCAGCCCGGGGACTAGCGGGCCGCTCTACGAGCAGTACTTC. Translated: CASSPGTSGPLYEQYF. J is TRBJ2-7 and V is TRBV7-6; the match to TRBD2 covers 12 bases. The CDR3 extends over 16 amino acids. The V segment lost 5 bases and the J segment 3 bases; nucleotides outside the gene matches: 8. Looked up from germline, CDR1 is SGHVS and CDR2 is FNYEAQ.

The V gene is TRBV27, the J gene TRBJ2-7; no clear D. The CDR3 consists of 11 residues. Per the germline V gene, CDR1 is MNHEY and CDR2 is SMNVEV (reference sequence). V was pared by 4 bases and J by 6 bases, with 7 bases between. The CDR3 nucleotides are TGTGCCAGCAGTTCCGGTTCCGAGCAGTACTTC. It codes for CASSSGSEQYF.

This sequence joins TRBV10-3 and TRBJ2-7, with 9 nucleotides matching TRBD1. Germline CDR1 is ENHRY and CDR2 is SYGVKD. CDR3 size: 12 residues. Unmatched junction bases numbered 3, after V lost 9 bases and J lost 3 bases. Here the CDR3 reads CAIRTGDYEQYF. The CDR3, as DNA: TGTGCCATTAGGACAGGGGACTACGAGCAGTACTTC.

The genes are TRBV10-3 and TRBJ2-1; TRBD1 matches at 7 bases. In germline, CDR1 is ENHRY, CDR2 SYGVKD. CDR3 length: 16 amino acids. The J segment lost 8 bases and the V segment lost 0 bases, leaving 10 bases of the junction unmatched. CDR3 amino acids: CAISESWQGERDEQFF. Written as DNA, the CDR3 is TGTGCCATCAGTGAGTCTTGGCAGGGGGAGAGAGATGAGCAGTTCTTC.

The chain is built from TRBV12-5 and TRBJ2-5, with D unclear. Looked up from germline, CDR1 is LGHNT and CDR2 is FRNRAP. Between the trimmed V and J ends, which lost 5 bases and 4 bases, there was a span of 8 bases. The CDR3 has 12 amino acids. CDR3 sequence (DNA): TGTGCTAGTGGTATGGGTGCAGAGACCCAGTACTTC. Translation: CASGMGAETQYF.

This sequence joins TRBV27 and TRBJ2-7, with D possibly TRBD1 on 6 matching bases. The CDR3 is 17 residues long. The germline gives CDR1 MNHEY, CDR2 SMNVEV (reference sequence). Trimming left V 0 bases short and J 4 bases short, with 19 bases between. CDR3 amino acids: CASSLSGLNRESYEQYF. In DNA, the CDR3 is TGTGCCAGCAGTTTATCCGGCTTAAACAGGGAATCTTACGAGCAGTACTTC.